The 3 T cell receptor beta chains given below trace back to one sample, sequenced in a study of shared clonotypes between healthy human individuals. Generated by immunoSEQ multiplex PCR, the TCRdb table keeps only in-frame clones and is missing some. This table has approximately 2,300,000 clones, around 93% appearing once. The sequenced sample consisted of naive CD4+ T cells from PBMCs. Subset defined: CD45RA+ positively selected. The source of these receptors is a man between 18 and 29 years old in good health. Some clones in this sample may be carry-over from other donors' samples.

J is TRBJ2-7 and V is TRBV11-3; 9 bases agree with TRBD1. V was pared by 10 bases and J by 4 bases, with 5 bases of the junction left unmatched. This CDR3 is built from 12 residues. Germline V gives CDR1 SGHNT, CDR2 YENEEA. CDR3 sequence (DNA): TGTGCCATCCGGGACAGGGAATACGAGCAGTACTTC. The encoded protein is CAIRDREYEQYF.

The CDR3 DNA follows: TGTGCCAGCAGCCTTTTTAAGACAGGTGGGATCGAGCAGTACTTC. This sequence encodes CASSLFKTGGIEQYF. This rearrangement joins TRBV6-5 to TRBJ2-7; possible D gene TRBD1, 6 bases. Trimming stripped 6 bases from V and 6 bases from J, with 21 bases between. Germline values: CDR1 MNHEY, CDR2 SVGAGI. The CDR3 consists of 15 residues.

This clone was recorded once. V usage is TRBV4-3 and J usage is TRBJ2-3; tentative D call: TRBD1 (6 bases). This CDR3 spans 14 amino acids. Germline-derived CDR1 and CDR2 are LGHNA and YSLEER. Trimming took off 4 bases at V and 2 bases at J, with 10 bases between the two ends. The chain's CDR3 is CASSPAGDTDTQYF. In nucleotides, the CDR3 is TGCGCCAGCAGCCCAGCAGGGGACACAGATACGCAGTATTTT.